A single sample gave rise to the 26 T cell receptor beta chains below, sequenced in a study of blood T cell repertoires in COVID-19. Libraries were prepared by immunoSEQ multiplex PCR; TCRdb keeps only in-frame clonotypes and omits some of them. The sample contains approximately 260,000 clones, nearly 90% of which appear only once. Sequenced: peripheral blood. Source of these receptors: a woman aged 55-75 years with COVID-19, enrolled during active disease.

The gene calls are TRBV11-2 and TRBJ2-3; TRBD2 matches at 8 bases. V lost 1 base to trimming and J lost 3 bases; unmatched junction nucleotides: 0. This CDR3 contains 14 residues. Germline assignment: CDR1 SGHAT and CDR2 FQNNGV. DNA of the CDR3: TGTGCCAGCAGCTTAGCGGGGGGGACAGATACGCAGTATTTT. Encoded protein: CASSLAGGTDTQYF.

The chain combines TRBV9 with TRBJ1-6; D gene uncertain. The CDR3 loop spans 13 amino acids. V was pared by 4 bases and J by 9 bases, with 11 bases between. CDR1 and CDR2 from the germline V gene are SGDLS and YYNGEE. The CDR3 reads CASSQTGSSPLHF. In nucleotides, the CDR3 is TGTGCCAGCAGCCAAACGGGAAGTTCACCCCTCCACTTT.

J is TRBJ2-2 and V is TRBV10-3; 8 bases map to TRBD1. With V trimmed by 6 bases and J by 2 bases, 8 bases remained unmatched. This CDR3 region has 16 residues. Germline CDR1 and CDR2: ENHRY and SYGVKD. CDR3 DNA sequence: TGTGCCATCAGCAACAGACAGGGGTTAAACACCGGGGAGCTGTTTTTT. This gives the protein CAISNRQGLNTGELFF.

The rearrangement links TRBV30 to TRBJ1-6; a weak D match, TRBD1 (6 bases). This CDR3 region has 13 residues. Trimming took off 5 bases at V and 7 bases at J, with 12 bases between the two ends. Germline V gives CDR1 GTSNPN, CDR2 SVGIG (reference sequence). The CDR3 bases are TGTGCCTGGGTCCGGACAGACAATTCACCCCTCCACTTT. Protein product: CAWVRTDNSPLHF. The entire variable domain, with the rest obtained from reference TRBV30 and TRBJ1-6, is as follows: SQTIHQWPATLVQPVGSPLSLECTVEGTSNPNLYWYRQAAGRGLQLLFYSVGIGQISSEVPQNLSASRPQDRQFILSSKKLLLSDSGFYLCAWVRTDNSPLHFGNGTRLTVT.

The rearrangement joins TRBV19 to TRBJ2-7; TRBD1 is a possible D gene (6 bases). Germline values: CDR1 LNHDA, CDR2 SQIVND (reference sequence). The length of the CDR3 is 14 residues. V was pared by 3 bases and J by 2 bases, with 11 bases between. CDR3 region: CASSMTGSPYEQYF. The CDR3 coding sequence is TGTGCCAGTAGTATGACAGGTTCCCCCTACGAGCAGTACTTC.

This clone has more than one count but fewer than ten. V usage is TRBV29-1 and J usage is TRBJ1-4; D unresolved. There are 14 residues in the CDR3. With 5 bases removed from V and 0 bases from J, the gap between germline ends came to 10 bases. Germline CDR1 is SQVTM and CDR2 is ANQGSEA. This CDR3 is CSVLADTTNEKLFF. The CDR3, as DNA: TGCAGCGTTCTGGCAGACACAACTAATGAAAAACTGTTTTTT.

This rearrangement joins TRBV6-2 or TRBV6-3 to TRBJ1-5; 10 bases are a match to TRBD1. V lost 5 bases, J lost 4 bases, and 5 bases stayed unmatched. This CDR3 spans 15 amino acids. The germline gives CDR1 MNHEY, CDR2 SVGEGT. CDR3 in DNA: TGTGCCAGCAGTACCCTGGGACAGGGGAATCAGCCCCAGCATTTT. This codes for CASSTLGQGNQPQHF.

This chain links TRBV28 with TRBJ1-4, with no clear D. Trimming left V 2 bases short and J 5 bases short, with 9 bases between. The V gene's germline CDR1 is MDHEN and CDR2 SYDVKM. The CDR3 contains 14 residues. This CDR3 is CASSLRVGNEKLFF. CDR3 bases: TGTGCCAGCAGTTTACGGGTCGGGAATGAAAAACTGTTTTTT.

This chain uses TRBV9 with TRBJ1-5, with D unresolved. CDR3 size: 13 residues. Germline V lookup: CDR1 SGDLS, CDR2 YYNGEE. Trimming left V 0 bases short and J 9 bases short, with 10 bases between. The CDR3 protein is CASSVAITGPQHF. The CDR3 bases are TGTGCCAGCAGCGTAGCTATCACGGGGCCCCAGCATTTT.

The CDR3 protein is CASPSAGRHEQYF. DNA of the CDR3: TGCGCCAGCCCCTCGGCAGGGCGCCACGAGCAGTACTTC. The chain carries TRBV23-1 and TRBJ2-7; D perhaps matches TRBD1 (5 bases). TRBV23-1 is known as an ORF, though its function is uncertain. The CDR3 totals 13 residues. The V end lost 8 bases, the J end lost 5 bases, and 16 bases lay between the germline ends.

DNA of the CDR3: TGCGCCAGCAGCCAAGATCTAAAAGGGAGGAACACTGAAGCTTTCTTT. This gives the protein CASSQDLKGRNTEAFF. This chain links TRBV4-3 with TRBJ1-1; unclear D gene. CDR3 size: 16 residues. Trimming stripped 0 bases from V and 1 base from J, with 12 bases between. The germline V gene encodes CDR1 LGHNA and CDR2 YSLEER.

The genes are TRBV4-3 and TRBJ2-1; TRBD1 agrees at 8 bases. Germline V lookup: CDR1 LGHNA, CDR2 YSLEER. The CDR3 loop spans 16 amino acids. Losses at the gene ends were 2 bases for V and 8 bases for J; bases not matched to a gene: 11. This CDR3 is CASSQSPTGVRDEQFF. The CDR3 DNA sequence: TGCGCCAGCAGCCAATCCCCGACAGGGGTTCGGGATGAGCAGTTCTTC.

The rearrangement joins TRBV20-1 to TRBJ2-7; TRBD1 is a possible D gene (6 bases). Germline-derived CDR1 and CDR2 are DFQATT and SNEGSKA (reference sequence). This CDR3 is 14 amino acids long. V shed 3 bases and J shed 5 bases, with 17 bases lying between them. CDR3 loop: CSASSGRGIHEQYF. The DNA of the CDR3 is TGCAGTGCTAGTTCCGGCAGGGGAATCCACGAGCAGTACTTC.

The chain joins TRBV7-9 to TRBJ1-4; tentatively, D is TRBD1 (5 bases). V gave up 5 bases and J gave up 7 bases, with 17 bases separating them. The CDR3 runs to 15 residues. Germline V gives CDR1 SEHNR, CDR2 FQNEAQ (reference sequence). Here the CDR3 reads CASSPGVGVGEKLFF. The CDR3 coding sequence is TGTGCCAGCAGCCCAGGTGTAGGGGTGGGTGAAAAACTGTTTTTT.

The chain joins TRBV7-3 to TRBJ2-2; 8 bases match TRBD2. This CDR3 has 16 residues. Germline assignment: CDR1 SGHTA and CDR2 FQGTGA. V was clipped by 4 bases and J by 5 bases; unmatched bases: 9. CDR3 sequence reads: CASSSSSGGWTGELFF. CDR3 nucleotide sequence: TGTGCCAGCAGCTCTTCAAGCGGGGGATGGACCGGGGAGCTGTTTTTT.

This sequence joins TRBV4-3 and TRBJ1-4; TRBD1 matches at 8 bases. The V gene end was trimmed by 4 bases and the J gene end by 5 bases; junction bases not matched to a gene: 3. Germline V CDR1 and CDR2: LGHNA, YSLEER. There are 14 residues in the CDR3. Written as DNA, the CDR3 is TGCGCCAGCAGCCCGGGACAGGTCAATGAAAAACTGTTTTTT. It specifies CASSPGQVNEKLFF.

This rearrangement joins TRBV2 to TRBJ2-7; 8 bases map to TRBD1. The germline V gene encodes CDR1 SNHLY and CDR2 FYNNEI. The CDR3 is made up of 14 amino acids. Losses at the gene ends were 5 bases for V and 2 bases for J; bases not matched to a gene: 5. As DNA, the CDR3 is TGTGCCAGCAGTCGACAGGGGACAGCCTACGAGCAGTACTTC. This codes for CASSRQGTAYEQYF.

The genes are TRBV7-9 and TRBJ2-3; the match to TRBD2 covers 7 bases. Germline V gene sequence: CDR1 SEHNR, CDR2 FQNEAQ (reference sequence). J was trimmed by 4 bases and V by 5 bases; bases with no gene match: 9. There are 15 residues in the CDR3. Written as DNA, the CDR3 is TGTGCCAGCAGCCCCCGGGAGGACTACCCAGATACGCAGTATTTT. Translating it yields CASSPREDYPDTQYF.

This clone was picked up one time. The chain uses TRBV19 and TRBJ1-5, with 7 bases fitting TRBD1. This CDR3 region has 15 residues. With 6 bases clipped from V and 3 bases from J, the junction kept 8 bases outside the gene matches. In germline, CDR1 is LNHDA, CDR2 SQIVND (reference sequence). CDR3 loop: CASSGSTGINQPQHF. CDR3 coding DNA: TGTGCCAGTAGCGGATCGACAGGGATCAATCAGCCCCAGCATTTT.

The J gene is TRBJ1-1, the V gene TRBV6-6; a weak D match, TRBD1 (5 bases). The V and J ends lost 5 bases and 1 base respectively, with 11 bases between them. Looked up from germline, CDR1 is MNHNY and CDR2 is SVGAGI (reference sequence). CDR3 length: 14 residues. The DNA of the CDR3 is TGTGCCAGCAGTAGGGACTTTGCGAACACTGAAGCTTTCTTT. It encodes CASSRDFANTEAFF.

This clone has a single count. The gene calls are TRBV19 and TRBJ1-1; 11 bases match TRBD1. V was pared by 3 bases and J by 4 bases, with 1 base of the junction left unmatched. This CDR3 region has 14 residues. Germline-derived CDR1 and CDR2 are LNHDA and SQIVND (reference sequence). As DNA, the CDR3 is TGTGCCAGTAGTATTGGGACAGGGGGCACTGAAGCTTTCTTT. It yields the protein CASSIGTGGTEAFF.

The chain joins TRBV6-5 to TRBJ1-1; 9 nucleotides match TRBD1. The germline gives CDR1 MNHEY, CDR2 SVGAGI. The CDR3 is 13 residues long. V was pared by 8 bases and J by 3 bases, with 4 bases of the junction left unmatched. This CDR3 is CASLWDRDTEAFF. The CDR3 DNA follows: TGTGCCAGCCTTTGGGACAGGGACACTGAAGCTTTCTTT.

The chain couples TRBV19 to TRBJ2-1; 9 bases agree with TRBD1. V shed 1 base and J 15 bases; nucleotides not matched to a gene: 7. This CDR3 has 13 amino acids. Germline V gene data show CDR1 as LNHDA and CDR2 as SQIVND (reference sequence). The CDR3, as DNA: TGTGCCAGTAGTATAGCTACCGGGACAGGGCCGTTCTTC. This gives the protein CASSIATGTGPFF.

In nucleotides, the CDR3 is TGTGCCAGCAGCACCGCCTTAGGGCGGGGGAGCACAGATACGCAGTATTTT. It encodes CASSTALGRGSTDTQYF. The J gene is TRBJ2-3, the V gene TRBV6-2 or TRBV6-3; 7 bases match TRBD2. The germline CDR1 and CDR2 sequences are MNHEY and SVGEGT. This CDR3 contains 17 residues. V lost 6 bases, J lost 0 bases, and 12 bases stayed unmatched.

This clone was seen a single time. The chain joins TRBV7-6 to TRBJ2-2; TRBD2 matches 16 bases. V lost 3 bases and J lost 5; bases outside the gene matches: 9. This CDR3 region has 19 residues. CDR1 is SGHVS, CDR2 FNYEAQ, per germline. In nucleotides, the CDR3 is TGTGCCAGCAGCTTTACCGGGACTAGCGGGGGGGCCGTGACCGGGGAGCTGTTTTTT. It encodes CASSFTGTSGGAVTGELFF.

V usage is TRBV18 and J usage is TRBJ1-3; 7 positions agree with TRBD1. The V gene end was trimmed by 3 bases and the J gene end by 4 bases; junction bases not matched to a gene: 3. Germline CDR1 and CDR2: KGHSH and LQKENI. This CDR3 has 14 residues. This chain's CDR3 is CASSPGQPGNTIYF. The CDR3 DNA is TGTGCCAGCTCACCGGGACAGCCGGGAAACACCATATATTTT. Full variable domain (remainder filled in from reference TRBV18 and TRBJ1-3): NAGVMQNPRHLVRRRGQEARLRCSPMKGHSHVYWYRQLPEEGLKFMVYLQKENIIDESGMPKERFSAEFPKEGPSILRIQQVVRGDSAAYFCASSPGQPGNTIYFGEGSWLTVV.